These T cell receptor beta chains were read from a single sample in a study of patients and donors after allogeneic stem cell transplantation. TCRdb redid the calling of the RT-PCR reads with MiXCR, one entry per CDR3 protein. The table lists tens of thousands of distinct CDR3 sequences, roughly 5.1% of them singletons. The sample consisted of blood, either unsorted or a sorted T cell fraction (not recorded which). These receptors were collected from a human donor who was either an allogeneic HSCT recipient or a stem cell or donor lymphocyte infusion donor (not recorded which). It is not recorded whose cells these are; they may come from a transplant donor. Each CDR3 is given with its conserved first and last residue. The order of the fields is D gene, J gene, V gene, clone size, CDR3 protein, CDR3 DNA. D genes are given only for firm matches. Clone size is stated in some rows and not others, as once, few, many or a class when expanded.

D gene: -
J gene: TRBJ2-5
V gene: TRBV9
clone size: few
CDR3 protein: CASSVGVNQETQYF
CDR3 DNA: TGTGCCAGCAGCGTAGGAGTTAACCAAGAGACCCAGTACTTC

D gene: -
J gene: TRBJ1-1
V gene: TRBV5-6
clone size: -
CDR3 protein: CASNINRDTEAFF
CDR3 DNA: TGTGCCAGCAACATTAACAGGGACACTGAAGCTTTCTTT

D gene: TRBD2
J gene: TRBJ2-3
V gene: TRBV5-4
clone size: -
CDR3 protein: CASSFTSGGRGDTQYF
CDR3 DNA: TGTGCCAGCAGCTTTACTAGCGGGGGGCGAGGAGATACGCAGTATTTT

D gene: -
J gene: TRBJ1-1
V gene: TRBV29-1
clone size: many
CDR3 protein: CAGGDTNTEAFF
CDR3 DNA: TGTGCGGGGGGGGACACGAACACTGAAGCTTTCTTT

D gene: TRBD1
J gene: TRBJ1-1
V gene: TRBV5-5
clone size: few
CDR3 protein: CASSLNRGNDFF
CDR3 DNA: TGTGCCAGCAGCCTAAACAGGGGAAATGATTTCTTT

D gene: -
J gene: TRBJ1-1
V gene: TRBV6-5
clone size: many
CDR3 protein: CASSYSIGGAAFF
CDR3 DNA: TGTGCCAGCAGTTACTCGATTGGAGGGGCCGCTTTCTTT

D gene: TRBD1
J gene: TRBJ1-1
V gene: TRBV7-9
clone size: few
CDR3 protein: CASSLQQGGTEAFF
CDR3 DNA: TGTGCCAGCAGCTTACAACAGGGGGGCACTGAAGCTTTCTTT

D gene: -
J gene: TRBJ2-7
V gene: TRBV20-1
clone size: -
CDR3 protein: CTARDVRDSYEQYF
CDR3 DNA: TGCACTGCTAGAGATGTGAGGGACTCCTACGAGCAGTACTTC

D gene: TRBD1
J gene: TRBJ2-2
V gene: TRBV2
clone size: -
CDR3 protein: CASKVTGDTGELFF
CDR3 DNA: TGTGCCAGCAAGGTGACAGGGGACACCGGGGAGCTGTTTTTT

D gene: TRBD1
J gene: TRBJ2-7
V gene: TRBV7-6
clone size: many
CDR3 protein: CASSSTGNYEQYF
CDR3 DNA: TGTGCCAGCAGCTCGACAGGGAACTACGAGCAGTACTTC

D gene: TRBD1
J gene: TRBJ2-2
V gene: TRBV7-6
clone size: -
CDR3 protein: CASSPGQGASGELFF
CDR3 DNA: TGTGCCAGCAGCCCCGGACAGGGGGCGTCCGGGGAGCTGTTTTTT

D gene: TRBD1
J gene: TRBJ1-2
V gene: TRBV4-1
clone size: many
CDR3 protein: CASSHPGGVYGYTF
CDR3 DNA: TGCGCCAGCAGCCACCCAGGGGGCGTCTATGGCTACACCTTC

D gene: TRBD1
J gene: TRBJ2-3
V gene: TRBV19
clone size: many
CDR3 protein: CAREQGLGPDTQYF
CDR3 DNA: TGTGCCAGAGAACAGGGGTTAGGGCCAGATACGCAGTATTTT

D gene: -
J gene: TRBJ2-6
V gene: TRBV12-3/TRBV12-4
clone size: many
CDR3 protein: CASSLRAGSGANVLTF
CDR3 DNA: TGTGCCAGCAGCCTAAGGGCGGGCTCTGGGGCCAACGTCCTGACTTTC

D gene: -
J gene: TRBJ2-2
V gene: TRBV5-1
clone size: many
CDR3 protein: CASSENANTGELFF
CDR3 DNA: TGCGCCAGCAGCGAAAACGCGAACACCGGGGAGCTGTTTTTT

D gene: -
J gene: TRBJ1-3
V gene: TRBV5-8
clone size: few
CDR3 protein: CASSSGTAASGNTIYF
CDR3 DNA: TGTGCCAGCAGCTCCGGGACGGCCGCCTCTGGAAACACCATATATTTT